Following are 32 T cell receptor beta chains from one sample sequenced in a study of shared clonotypes between healthy human individuals. The method was immunoSEQ multiplex PCR; TCRdb's version includes in-frame clones alone and lacks a portion of them. The data show 190,000 or so clones, about 66% seen once. Sequenced: memory CD4+ T cells sorted from blood. As for subset: CD45RA-negative fraction. These receptors originate from a man between 25 and 39 years old in good health.

The chain uses TRBV6-1 and TRBJ1-2; D call uncertain. This CDR3 has 10 amino acids. V was trimmed by 10 bases and J by 8 bases, leaving 11 bases between them. Germline assignment: CDR1 MNHNS and CDR2 SASEGT. The CDR3: CATEAGGYTF. CDR3 sequence (DNA): TGTGCCACAGAGGCTGGCGGCTACACCTTC.

The V gene is TRBV9, the J gene TRBJ2-7, with D tentatively TRBD1 or TRBD2 (5 bases each). Germline lookup yields CDR1 SGDLS and CDR2 YYNGEE. V dropped 0 bases and J dropped 7 bases, with 14 bases sitting between them. The CDR3 sequence is 14 residues long. The CDR3 region is CASSVVSGAGEQYF. Written as DNA, the CDR3 is TGTGCCAGCAGCGTAGTGTCCGGGGCTGGGGAGCAGTACTTC.

This clone was seen more than once but under ten times. Other nucleotide sequences from this sample produce the same CDR3. The chain has TRBV6-6 and TRBJ1-5; 7 nucleotides line up with TRBD1. Looked up from germline, CDR1 is MNHNY and CDR2 is SVGAGI (reference sequence). The CDR3 runs to 13 residues. The V segment lost 6 bases and the J segment 4 bases; nucleotides outside the gene matches: 3. The CDR3, as DNA: TGTGCCAGCAGCCAGACAGGGAATCAGCCCCAGCATTTT. This sequence encodes CASSQTGNQPQHF.

V gene TRBV29-1 combines with J gene TRBJ2-3, with 8 bases matching TRBD2. The germline V gene has CDR1 SQVTM and CDR2 ANQGSEA. J gave up 1 base and V 6 bases, and 6 bases lay outside the gene matches. The CDR3 loop spans 14 amino acids. This CDR3 reads CSVRAGVGTDTQYF. The CDR3 region has the DNA TGCAGCGTCCGAGCGGGAGTGGGCACAGATACGCAGTATTTT.

This clone occurred many times. The CDR3 nucleotides read TGTGCCAGCAGTGCCGGGACAGGTAGTCAGAGTCAATATTTT. It codes for CASSAGTGSQSQYF. This chain uses TRBV27 with TRBJ2-3; 8 bases map to TRBD1. Germline values: CDR1 MNHEY, CDR2 SMNVEV (reference sequence). The V gene end was trimmed by 5 bases and the J gene end by 15 bases; junction bases not matched to a gene: 16. The CDR3 runs 14 residues.

The rearrangement joins TRBV5-6 to TRBJ2-5; possibly TRBD2 for D (5 bases). V shed 2 bases and J shed 7 bases, with 15 bases lying between them. Per the germline V gene, CDR1 is SGHDT and CDR2 is YYEEEE. The CDR3 loop spans 14 amino acids. The CDR3 sequence is CASSLMDSKPTQYF. The DNA of the CDR3 is TGTGCCAGCAGCTTAATGGACTCAAAGCCGACCCAGTACTTC.

The DNA of the CDR3 is TGTGCCTGGAGTTGGGGAGCGATGGCAGAAAAGAACACTGAAGCTTTCTTT. Protein product: CAWSWGAMAEKNTEAFF. The chain is built from TRBV30 and TRBJ1-1; D unclear. The CDR3 has 17 residues. Looked up from germline, CDR1 is GTSNPN and CDR2 is SVGIG (reference sequence). Trimming stripped 2 bases from V and 1 base from J, with 20 bases between.

The genes are TRBV9 and TRBJ2-1; a possible D gene is TRBD1 (6 bases). The CDR3 loop spans 16 amino acids. V was pared by 3 bases and J by 6 bases, with 19 bases between. Germline loops: CDR1 SGDLS, CDR2 YYNGEE. The CDR3 coding sequence is TGTGCCAGCAGCGGCCCAGGGGCGCTGGATTCCAATGAGCAGTTCTTC. As protein: CASSGPGALDSNEQFF.

This clone turned up a few times. The genes are TRBV9 and TRBJ2-3; 10 bases agree with TRBD1. The CDR3 is made up of 15 amino acids. Germline CDR1 and CDR2: SGDLS and YYNGEE. The V and J ends lost 3 bases and 3 bases, in that order; junction bases with no gene match: 4. CDR3 DNA sequence: TGTGCCAGCAGCGCCGACAGGGGGCGGACAGATACGCAGTATTTT. This gives the protein CASSADRGRTDTQYF. The full variable domain, its missing parts supplied by reference TRBV9 and TRBJ2-3, is DSGVTQTPKHLITATGQRVTLRCSPRSGDLSVYWYQQSLDQGLQFLIQYYNGEERAKGNILERFSAQQFPDLHSELNLSSLELGDSALYFCASSADRGRTDTQYFGPGTRLTVL.

This clone came up once. The chain joins TRBV11-3 to TRBJ2-3; D is unresolved. Trimming pared 5 bases from V and 2 bases from J, leaving 8 bases between. The CDR3 extends over 13 amino acids. Germline V gene sequence: CDR1 SGHNT, CDR2 YENEEA. The CDR3 DNA reads TGTGCCAGCAGCCCAGCCGACACAGATACGCAGTATTTT. Translated, it gives CASSPADTDTQYF.

The CDR3 coding sequence is TGTGCCAGCAGGAGACCAGGGCCTGAGAATCAGCCCCAGCATTTT. Its protein product is CASRRPGPENQPQHF. The chain couples TRBV6-1 to TRBJ1-5; tentatively, D is TRBD1 (5 bases). This CDR3 spans 15 amino acids. Looked up from germline, CDR1 is MNHNS and CDR2 is SASEGT. V shed 6 bases and J shed 4 bases, with 16 bases lying between them.

This clone was picked up one time. The V call is TRBV25-1, the J call TRBJ2-1; TRBD1 matches at 10 bases. The CDR3 runs to 17 residues. The V and J ends lost 0 bases and 4 bases, in that order; junction bases with no gene match: 6. Germline V gene data show CDR1 as MGHDK and CDR2 as SYGVNS. The DNA of the CDR3 is TGTGCCAGCAGTGAATACGGCGGACAGGGGGGGTACAATGAGCAGTTCTTC. Protein product: CASSEYGGQGGYNEQFF.

The chain has TRBV5-5 and TRBJ2-3; D is possibly TRBD1 or TRBD2 (6 bases each). The CDR3 totals 13 residues. Trimming took 2 bases from V and 11 from J, leaving 15 bases between them. CDR1 is SGHKS and CDR2 is YYEKEE in the germline V gene (reference sequence). The CDR3 nucleotides read TGTGCCAGCAGCTTTTCCAGGGGAGGCGGGCAGTATTTT. Amino acid sequence: CASSFSRGGGQYF.

The rearrangement links TRBV29-1 to TRBJ2-3; a weak D match, TRBD1 (5 bases). CDR3 length: 15 residues. Trimming shortened V by 3 bases and J by 5 bases, and 18 bases separated the two germline ends. Per the germline V gene, CDR1 is SQVTM and CDR2 is ANQGSEA. The chain's CDR3 is CSVDDSVGVGDTQYF. In nucleotides, the CDR3 is TGCAGCGTTGACGACTCGGTAGGGGTTGGAGATACGCAGTATTTT.

This chain joins TRBV18 and TRBJ1-2, with D perhaps TRBD1 (5 bases). CDR3 length: 13 residues. V lost 6 bases to trimming and J lost 1 base, with 9 bases between them. Germline CDR1 reads KGHSH; CDR2 reads LQKENI. CDR3: CASSSDSNYGYTF. CDR3 bases: TGTGCCAGCTCGTCCGACAGTAACTATGGCTACACCTTC.

This clone was seen more than once but under ten times. The V gene is TRBV2, the J gene TRBJ2-1; TRBD2 matches 9 bases. CDR1 is SNHLY, CDR2 FYNNEI, per germline. The V segment lost 1 base and the J segment 6 bases; nucleotides outside the gene matches: 4. This CDR3 is built from 15 residues. The CDR3 protein is CASSEDASGTNEQFF. The CDR3, as DNA: TGTGCCAGCAGTGAAGACGCTAGCGGGACCAATGAGCAGTTCTTC. The variable domain in full, with the rest retrieved from reference TRBV2 and TRBJ2-1, is EPEVTQTPSHQVTQMGQEVILRCVPISNHLYFYWYRQILGQKVEFLVSFYNNEISEKSEIFDDQFSVERPDGSNFTLKIRSTKLEDSAMYFCASSEDASGTNEQFFGPGTRLTVL.

The chain has TRBV5-1 and TRBJ2-1; the D call may be TRBD1 or TRBD2 (5 bases each). The CDR3 has 17 residues. V shed 2 bases and J shed 7 bases, with 22 bases lying between them. CDR1 SGHRS and CDR2 YFSETQ come from the germline V gene. The CDR3, as DNA: TGCGCCAGCAGCTTCGCCGGGACCGCCTCGCACCGGAATGAGCAGTTCTTC. It codes for CASSFAGTASHRNEQFF. The variable domain in full, completed from reference TRBV5-1 and TRBJ2-1, reads KAGVTQTPRYLIKTRGQQVTLSCSPISGHRSVSWYQQTPGQGLQFLFEYFSETQRNKGNFPGRFSGRQFSNSRSEMNVSTLELGDSALYLCASSFAGTASHRNEQFFGPGTRLTVL.

The J gene is TRBJ2-5, the V gene TRBV5-4; D possibly uses TRBD1 or TRBD2 (5 bases each). The germline CDR1 and CDR2 sequences are SGHNT and YYREEE (reference sequence). V was pared by 4 bases and J by 1 base, with 11 bases between. The CDR3 extends over 14 amino acids. CDR3 region: CASSPGAAQETQYF. The CDR3 nucleotides read TGTGCCAGCAGCCCCGGGGCAGCCCAAGAGACCCAGTACTTC.

This chain joins TRBV7-9 and TRBJ2-7; D remains unclear. There are 14 residues in the CDR3. CDR1 and CDR2 from the germline V gene are SEHNR and FQNEAQ (reference sequence). The V gene lost 5 bases and the J gene lost 6 bases, with 17 bases spanning the gap. CDR3: CASSPKGLRAEQYF. The DNA of the CDR3 is TGTGCCAGCAGCCCTAAAGGATTACGGGCCGAGCAGTACTTC.

The genes are TRBV6-1 and TRBJ2-1, with TRBD2 matching over 13 bases. J lost 4 bases, V lost 6 bases, and 3 bases had no gene match. The CDR3 is 15 amino acids. Germline CDR1 MNHNS, CDR2 SASEGT. Here the CDR3 reads CASRGLAGRYNEQFF. The CDR3 coding sequence is TGTGCCAGCAGGGGACTAGCGGGACGTTACAATGAGCAGTTCTTC.

This chain uses TRBV19 with TRBJ1-2, with D possibly being TRBD1 (6 bases). This CDR3 region has 15 residues. Germline assignment: CDR1 LNHDA and CDR2 SQIVND (reference sequence). Trimming left V 3 bases short and J 3 bases short, with 14 bases between. The chain's CDR3 is CASSISGGMDYGYTF. The CDR3 region has the DNA TGTGCCAGTAGTATCTCTGGGGGCATGGACTATGGCTACACCTTC.

The chain couples TRBV7-2 to TRBJ2-7; D is possibly TRBD1 or TRBD2 (5 bases each). V dropped 4 bases and J dropped 7 bases, with 17 bases sitting between them. The CDR3 covers 14 residues. Germline V gene lookup returns CDR1 SGHTA and CDR2 FQGNSA. The DNA for the CDR3 is TGTGCCAGCAGCTCCGAGCGGTGGGGCAGGGAGCAGTACTTC. Translating it yields CASSSERWGREQYF.

The chain has TRBV5-1 and TRBJ2-1, with 8 positions matching TRBD2. The CDR3 totals 16 residues. Germline V gives CDR1 SGHRS, CDR2 YFSETQ. V was clipped by 0 bases and J by 1 base; unmatched bases: 3. The CDR3 protein is CASSLGIAGSYNEQFF. In DNA form, the CDR3 reads TGCGCCAGCAGCTTGGGGATAGCGGGATCCTACAATGAGCAGTTCTTC.

The chain recombines TRBV5-1 with TRBJ2-7, with a weak D call TRBD2 (6 bases). Trimming pared 2 bases from V and 5 bases from J, leaving 11 bases between. Germline V gene data show CDR1 as SGHRS and CDR2 as YFSETQ. CDR3 size: 13 residues. CDR3 sequence (DNA): TGCGCCAGCAGCTTCGGGGGATACGACGAGCAGTACTTC. Translated, it gives CASSFGGYDEQYF.

The CDR3 DNA reads as TGTGCCAGCAGCTTCCGGGGTTCAGATACGCAGTATTTT. This gives the protein CASSFRGSDTQYF. This sequence joins TRBV5-4 and TRBJ2-3; tentative D call: TRBD2 (5 bases). CDR1 and CDR2 from the germline V gene are SGHNT and YYREEE (reference sequence). The V end lost 2 bases, the J end lost 4 bases, and 8 bases lay between the germline ends. The CDR3 extends over 13 amino acids.

This clone was seen only a few times. The rearrangement links TRBV2 to TRBJ2-1, with D unresolved. The germline gives CDR1 SNHLY, CDR2 FYNNEI. The ends were cut back, 4 bases at V and 10 bases at J, with 11 bases in the middle. The CDR3 is made up of 12 amino acids. CDR3 coding DNA: TGTGCCAGCAGTGTGGTTGTCTCCGAGCAGTTCTTC. This translates into CASSVVVSEQFF.

This clone appeared a single time. The genes are TRBV11-2 and TRBJ2-2; D ambiguous. Trimming left V 4 bases short and J 3 bases short, with 6 bases between. This CDR3 has 13 residues. The germline CDR1 and CDR2 sequences are SGHAT and FQNNGV. The chain's CDR3 is CASSSLYTGELFF. In DNA form, the CDR3 reads TGTGCCAGCAGCTCGCTTTACACCGGGGAGCTGTTTTTT.

The J gene is TRBJ2-3, the V gene TRBV29-1, with D possibly called TRBD1 or TRBD2 (5 bases each). Germline V lookup: CDR1 SQVTM, CDR2 ANQGSEA. V lost 7 bases and J lost 8, with 19 bases in between. The CDR3 has 13 residues. The CDR3 DNA follows: TGCAGCGCGGAAACAGGCCCGGGGCGTACGCAGTATTTT. Its translation is CSAETGPGRTQYF.

This chain connects TRBV5-5 to TRBJ2-7; possible D gene TRBD2, 6 bases. Deletions cut 4 bases from V and 6 bases from J, with 14 bases between. Germline CDR1 is SGHKS and CDR2 is YYEKEE (reference sequence). CDR3 length: 13 amino acids. CDR3 DNA sequence: TGTGCCAGCAGCGTAAGGGACTTTGTCGAGCAGTACTTC. It translates to CASSVRDFVEQYF.

This clone was detected only once. The CDR3, as DNA: TGTGCCAGCAGCTGGACAGGGGCTAACAGTGAGCAGTACTTC. Residues: CASSWTGANSEQYF. The genes are TRBV5-4 and TRBJ2-7; 9 nucleotides match TRBD1. V gave up 3 bases and J gave up 7 bases; unmatched junction bases: 8. The CDR3 has 14 residues. CDR1 is SGHNT, CDR2 YYREEE, per germline (reference sequence).

The rearrangement links TRBV6-5 to TRBJ2-1; D is uncertain. The length of the CDR3 is 14 residues. Germline V gene lookup returns CDR1 MNHEY and CDR2 SVGAGI. V was pared by 5 bases and J by 0 bases, with 8 bases between. This CDR3 is CASSLSPSYNEQFF. The CDR3 coding sequence is TGTGCCAGCAGTCTTTCACCCTCCTACAATGAGCAGTTCTTC.

The chain recombines TRBV10-3 with TRBJ2-1; D is unresolved. CDR1 is ENHRY, CDR2 SYGVKD, per germline. The CDR3 is 13 amino acids. The V and J ends lost 2 bases and 4 bases respectively, with 6 bases between them. CDR3 bases: TGTGCCATCAGTGAGGGTGGTTACAATGAGCAGTTCTTC. Translation: CAISEGGYNEQFF.